The present TCR beta chain was sequenced within a study of a mutant IDH1 vaccine in newly diagnosed glioma. Study-wide background: Patients began vaccination 4-6 weeks after radiotherapy alone, or with temozolomide cycles. Most had both radiotherapy and temozolomide beforehand; others had only one. Points from the study as a whole: With respect to changes in top peripheral T cell clonotypes, pseudoprogression seemed unrelated. Altogether, approximately 93% of patients exhibited vaccine-induced immune responses.

The germline CDR1 and CDR2 sequences are GTSNPN and SVGIG (reference sequence). The junction had 18 bases not matched to a gene; V was cut back by 1 base and J by 9 bases. The CDR3 length is 17 residues. For this clone: Its antigen is unidentified.

As for time point: week 47, end of study. Vaccinated patients received 300 ug of mutant IDH1 20-mer peptide per dose, with topical imiquimod. Assay used: immunoSEQ multiplex PCR; TCRdb lists only in-frame clones, some missing. The data contain tens of thousands of clones, 70% to 85% of them seen just once; the ten biggest clones take up less than 5%. This TCR derives from a woman aged 40 to 50 with glioma. Some clones in this sample may be carry-over from other donors' samples. The rearrangement uses TRBV30 and TRBJ1-5; 7 bases match TRBD1. Source: PBMCs, taken from a glioma patient whose treatment included an IDH1 peptide vaccine. CDR3 protein: CAWSEGSRGLRIVPQHF. The CDR3 DNA follows: TGTGCCTGGAGTGAGGGGAGCAGGGGGTTGCGTATTGTGCCCCAGCATTTT.